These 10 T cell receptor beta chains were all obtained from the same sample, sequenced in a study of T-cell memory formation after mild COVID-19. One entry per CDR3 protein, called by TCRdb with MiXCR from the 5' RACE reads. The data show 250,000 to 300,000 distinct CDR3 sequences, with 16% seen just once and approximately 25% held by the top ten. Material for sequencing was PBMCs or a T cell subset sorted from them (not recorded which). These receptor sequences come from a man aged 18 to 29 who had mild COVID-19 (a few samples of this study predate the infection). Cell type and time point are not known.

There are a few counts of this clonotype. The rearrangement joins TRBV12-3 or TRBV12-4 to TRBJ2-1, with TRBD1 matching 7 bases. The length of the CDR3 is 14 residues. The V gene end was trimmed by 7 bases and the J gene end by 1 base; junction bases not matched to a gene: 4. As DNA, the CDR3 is TGTGCCAGCAACCCGGGACAGTCCTACAATGAGCAGTTCTTC. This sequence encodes CASNPGQSYNEQFF.

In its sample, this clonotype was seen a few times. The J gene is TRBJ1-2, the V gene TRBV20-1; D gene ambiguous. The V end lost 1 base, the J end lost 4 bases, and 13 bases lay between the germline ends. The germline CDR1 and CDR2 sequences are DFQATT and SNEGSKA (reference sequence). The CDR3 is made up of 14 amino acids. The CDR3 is CSARVEDLSYGYTF. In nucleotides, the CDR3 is TGCAGTGCTAGAGTTGAAGACCTTAGCTATGGCTACACCTTC.

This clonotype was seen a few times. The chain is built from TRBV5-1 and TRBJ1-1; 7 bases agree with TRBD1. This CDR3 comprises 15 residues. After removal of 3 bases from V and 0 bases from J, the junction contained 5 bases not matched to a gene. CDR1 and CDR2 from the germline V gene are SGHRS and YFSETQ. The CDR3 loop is CASSSYRGMNTEAFF. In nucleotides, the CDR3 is TGCGCCAGCAGCTCTTACAGGGGAATGAACACTGAAGCTTTCTTT.

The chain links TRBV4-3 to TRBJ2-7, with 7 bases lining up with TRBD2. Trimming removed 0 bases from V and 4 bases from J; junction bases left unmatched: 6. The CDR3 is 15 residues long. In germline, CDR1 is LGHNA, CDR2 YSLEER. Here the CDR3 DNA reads TGCGCCAGCAGCCAAGATCCGGGACTACAATACGAGCAGTACTTC. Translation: CASSQDPGLQYEQYF.

The CDR3 protein is CASSPQGYQETQYF. For the CDR3, the DNA is TGCGCCAGCAGCCCCCAGGGGTACCAAGAGACCCAGTACTTC. The V and J genes are TRBV4-1 and TRBJ2-5; D possibly corresponds to TRBD1 (6 bases). With 4 bases removed from V and 0 bases from J, the gap between germline ends came to 9 bases. In germline, CDR1 is MGHRA, CDR2 YSYEKL. The CDR3 loop spans 14 amino acids.

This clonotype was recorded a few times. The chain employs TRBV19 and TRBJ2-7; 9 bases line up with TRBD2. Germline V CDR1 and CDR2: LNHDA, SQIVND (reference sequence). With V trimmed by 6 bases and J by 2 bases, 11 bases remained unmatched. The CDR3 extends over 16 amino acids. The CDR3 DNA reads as TGTGCCAGTAGATCTCCCGGGACTAGCAGAACCTACGAGCAGTACTTC. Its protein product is CASRSPGTSRTYEQYF.

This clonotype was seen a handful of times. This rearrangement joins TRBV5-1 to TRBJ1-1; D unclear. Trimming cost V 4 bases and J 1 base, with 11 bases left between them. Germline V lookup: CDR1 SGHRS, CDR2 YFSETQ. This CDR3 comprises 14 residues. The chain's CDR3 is CASSGDTTNTEAFF. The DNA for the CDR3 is TGCGCCAGCAGCGGTGACACAACGAACACTGAAGCTTTCTTT.

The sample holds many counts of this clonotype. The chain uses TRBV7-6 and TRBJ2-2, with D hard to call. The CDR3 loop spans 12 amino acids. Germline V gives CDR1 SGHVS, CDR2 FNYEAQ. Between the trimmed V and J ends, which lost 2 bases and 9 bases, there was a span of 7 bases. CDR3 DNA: TGTGCCAGCAGCTTACGCGGCAGGGAGCTGTTTTTT. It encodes CASSLRGRELFF.

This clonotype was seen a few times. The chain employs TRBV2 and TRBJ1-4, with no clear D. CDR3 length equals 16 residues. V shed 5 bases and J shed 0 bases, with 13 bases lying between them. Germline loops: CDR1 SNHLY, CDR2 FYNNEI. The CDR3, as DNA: TGTGCCAGCAGTTTCCAAGACGGGACAACTAATGAAAAACTGTTTTTT. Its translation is CASSFQDGTTNEKLFF.

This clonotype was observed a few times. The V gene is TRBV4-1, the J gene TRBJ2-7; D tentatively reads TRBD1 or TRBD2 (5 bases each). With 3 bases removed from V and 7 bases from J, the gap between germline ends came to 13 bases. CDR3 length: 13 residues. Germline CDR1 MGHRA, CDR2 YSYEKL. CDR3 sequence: CASSQQGVREQYF. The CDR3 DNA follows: TGCGCCAGCAGCCAGCAGGGAGTGAGAGAGCAGTACTTC.